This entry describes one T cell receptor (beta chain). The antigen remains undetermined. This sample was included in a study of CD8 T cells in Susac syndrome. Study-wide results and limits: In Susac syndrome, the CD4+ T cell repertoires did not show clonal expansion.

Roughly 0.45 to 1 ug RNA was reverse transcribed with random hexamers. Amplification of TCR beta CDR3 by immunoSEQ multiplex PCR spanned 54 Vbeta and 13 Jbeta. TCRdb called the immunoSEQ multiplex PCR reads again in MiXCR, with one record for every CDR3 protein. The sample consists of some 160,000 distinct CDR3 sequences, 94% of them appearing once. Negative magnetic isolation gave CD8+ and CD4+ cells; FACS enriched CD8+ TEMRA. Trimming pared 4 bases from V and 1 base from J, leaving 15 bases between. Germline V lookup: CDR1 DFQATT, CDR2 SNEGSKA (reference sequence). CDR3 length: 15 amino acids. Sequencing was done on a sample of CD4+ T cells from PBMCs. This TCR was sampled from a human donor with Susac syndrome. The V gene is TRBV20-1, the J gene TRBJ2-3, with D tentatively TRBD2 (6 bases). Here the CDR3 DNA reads TGCAGTGCTAAGTCAGCGGGTTCGGGCACAGATACGCAGTATTTT. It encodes CSAKSAGSGTDTQYF.